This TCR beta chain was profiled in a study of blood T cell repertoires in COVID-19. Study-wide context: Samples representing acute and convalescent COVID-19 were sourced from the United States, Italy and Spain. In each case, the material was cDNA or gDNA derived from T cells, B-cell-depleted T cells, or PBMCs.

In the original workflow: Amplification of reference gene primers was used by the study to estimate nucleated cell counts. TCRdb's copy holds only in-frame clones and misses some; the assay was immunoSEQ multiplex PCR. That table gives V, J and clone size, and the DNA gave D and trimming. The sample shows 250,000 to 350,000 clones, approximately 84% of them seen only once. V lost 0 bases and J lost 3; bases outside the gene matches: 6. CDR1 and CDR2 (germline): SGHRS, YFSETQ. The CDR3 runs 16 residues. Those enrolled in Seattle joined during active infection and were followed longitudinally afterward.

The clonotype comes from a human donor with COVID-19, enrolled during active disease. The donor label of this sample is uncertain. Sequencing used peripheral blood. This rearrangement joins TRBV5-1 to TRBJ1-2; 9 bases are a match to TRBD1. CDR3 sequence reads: CASSLGADRGYYGYTF. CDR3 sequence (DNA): TGCGCCAGCAGCTTGGGCGCCGACAGGGGGTACTATGGCTACACCTTC.